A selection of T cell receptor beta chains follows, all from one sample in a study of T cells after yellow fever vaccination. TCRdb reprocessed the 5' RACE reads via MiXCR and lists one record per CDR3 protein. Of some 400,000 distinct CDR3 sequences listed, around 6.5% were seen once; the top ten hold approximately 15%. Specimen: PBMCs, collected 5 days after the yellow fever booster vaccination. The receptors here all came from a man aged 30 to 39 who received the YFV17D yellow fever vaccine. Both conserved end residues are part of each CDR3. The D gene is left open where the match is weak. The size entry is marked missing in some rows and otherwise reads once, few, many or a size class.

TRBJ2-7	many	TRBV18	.	CASSPEGLVDEQYF	TGTGCCAGCTCTCCCGAGGGTTTGGTCGACGAGCAGTACTTC
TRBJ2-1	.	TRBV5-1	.	CASSGDRGRYEQFF	TGCGCCAGCAGCGGTGACCGGGGACGTTACGAGCAGTTCTTC
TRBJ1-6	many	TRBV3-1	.	CASSQDWGGGALHF	TGTGCCAGCAGCCAAGATTGGGGTGGAGGCGCCCTCCACTTT
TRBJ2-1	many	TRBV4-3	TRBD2	CASSQDLSSGSYNEQFF	TGCGCCAGCAGCCAAGATCTGAGTAGCGGGAGTTACAATGAGCAGTTCTTC
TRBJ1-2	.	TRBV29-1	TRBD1	CSVSRDRVGYTF	TGCAGCGTCTCGAGGGACAGGGTCGGCTACACCTTC
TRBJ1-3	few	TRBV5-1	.	CASSFIGQEKLSGNTIYF	TGCGCCAGCAGCTTTATTGGTCAAGAAAAACTCTCTGGAAACACCATATATTTT
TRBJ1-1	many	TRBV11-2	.	CASSYAGAEAFF	TGTGCCAGCAGCTACGCGGGAGCTGAAGCTTTCTTT
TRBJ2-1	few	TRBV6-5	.	CASSYSGDEQFF	TGTGCCAGCAGTTACTCGGGGGATGAGCAGTTCTTC
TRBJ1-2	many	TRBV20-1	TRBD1	CSARLRTGYGYTF	TGCAGTGCTAGACTTCGGACAGGCTATGGCTACACCTTC
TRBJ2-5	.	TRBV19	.	CASSKYGERPETQYF	TGTGCCAGTTCCAAGTATGGCGAGCGGCCAGAGACCCAGTACTTC
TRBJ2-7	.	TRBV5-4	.	CASSLEANARMWDF	TGTGCCAGCAGCTTGGAGGCTAACGCCCGCATGTGGGACTTC
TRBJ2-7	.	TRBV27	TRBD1	CASSHPSQGTYEQYF	TGTGCCAGCAGCCACCCGTCACAGGGGACGTACGAGCAGTACTTC
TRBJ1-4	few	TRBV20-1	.	CSARARSEKLFF	TGCAGTGCTAGAGCTAGGAGTGAAAAACTGTTTTTT
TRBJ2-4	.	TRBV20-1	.	CSARSGAKNIQYF	TGCAGTGCTAGGTCAGGAGCCAAAAACATTCAGTACTTC
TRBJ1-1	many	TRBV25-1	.	CASSDPTVPYEAFF	TGTGCCAGCAGTGACCCGACAGTTCCCTATGAAGCTTTCTTT
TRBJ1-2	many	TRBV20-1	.	CSAFAGASTNGYTF	TGCAGTGCGTTCGCGGGGGCGAGTACTAATGGCTACACCTTC
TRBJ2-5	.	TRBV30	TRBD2	CAWSAFAGDGETQYF	TGTGCCTGGAGCGCATTTGCGGGAGATGGAGAGACCCAGTACTTC
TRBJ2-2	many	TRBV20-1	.	CSASMAANTGELFF	TGCAGTGCTTCAATGGCGGCGAACACCGGGGAGCTGTTTTTT
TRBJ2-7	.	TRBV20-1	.	CSASRGPISYEQYF	TGCAGTGCTAGTAGAGGCCCGATTTCCTACGAGCAGTACTTC
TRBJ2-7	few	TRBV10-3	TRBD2	CAIRGTSVSSYEQYF	TGTGCCATCAGGGGGACTAGCGTCAGCTCCTACGAGCAGTACTTC
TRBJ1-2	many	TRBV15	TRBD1	CATSRVGQKPIIGYGYTF	TGTGCCACCAGCAGGGTGGGACAGAAACCAATAATAGGGTATGGCTACACCTTC
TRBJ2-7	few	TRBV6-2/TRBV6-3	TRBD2	CASTPIAGTYEQYF	TGTGCCAGCACCCCCATAGCGGGAACCTACGAGCAGTACTTC
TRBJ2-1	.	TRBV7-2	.	CASSLSGAPYNEQFF	TGTGCCAGCAGCTTGTCGGGAGCCCCCTACAATGAGCAGTTCTTC
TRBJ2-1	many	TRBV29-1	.	CSVEVRSGAEQFF	TGCAGCGTTGAAGTTCGGTCAGGGGCTGAGCAGTTCTTC
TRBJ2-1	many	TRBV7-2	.	CASSPLRRSYNEQFF	TGTGCCAGCAGCCCACTGAGACGCTCCTACAATGAGCAGTTCTTC
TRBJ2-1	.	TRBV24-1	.	CATSERDGYEQFF	TGTGCCACCAGTGAGCGGGACGGCTATGAGCAGTTCTTC
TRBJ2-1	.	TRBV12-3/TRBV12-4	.	CASSWGAEQFF	TGTGCCAGCAGTTGGGGGGCTGAGCAGTTCTTC
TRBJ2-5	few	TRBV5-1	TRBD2	CASSTDTGGRETQYF	TGCGCCAGCAGCACTGATACCGGGGGGAGGGAGACCCAGTACTTC
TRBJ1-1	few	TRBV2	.	CASSVASMNTEAFF	TGTGCCAGCAGTGTTGCCAGCATGAACACTGAAGCTTTCTTT
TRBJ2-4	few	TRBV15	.	CATSRDKTVNIQYF	TGTGCCACCAGCAGAGATAAGACAGTAAACATTCAGTACTTC
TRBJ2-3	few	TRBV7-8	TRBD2	CASSLASGVMERRF	TGTGCCAGCAGCTTAGCTAGCGGGGTCATGGAGCGGAGGTTT
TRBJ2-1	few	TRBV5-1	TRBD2	CASSPALAGGNEQFF	TGCGCCAGCAGCCCGGCACTAGCGGGAGGCAATGAGCAGTTCTTC
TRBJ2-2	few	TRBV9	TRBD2	CASSVGLAGGWTGELFF	TGTGCCAGCAGCGTTGGACTAGCGGGAGGGTGGACCGGGGAGCTGTTTTTT
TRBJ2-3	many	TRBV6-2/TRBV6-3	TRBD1	CASSRGQGRTDTQYF	TGTGCCAGCAGCCGGGGACAGGGTCGCACAGATACGCAGTATTTT
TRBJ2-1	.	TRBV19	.	CASATGVGVWEQFF	TGTGCCAGTGCGACGGGAGTCGGGGTGTGGGAGCAGTTCTTC
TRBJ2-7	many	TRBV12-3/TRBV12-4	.	CASSFQSSYEQYF	TGTGCCAGCAGTTTCCAGAGCTCCTACGAGCAGTACTTC
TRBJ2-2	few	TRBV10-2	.	CASSEYSRAPTGELFF	TGCGCCAGCAGTGAGTACTCGAGGGCGCCGACCGGGGAGCTGTTTTTT
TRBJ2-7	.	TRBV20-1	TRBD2	CCASNLGGSMTYEQYF	TGCTGTGCTAGTAACCTGGGCGGGAGTATGACCTACGAGCAGTACTTC
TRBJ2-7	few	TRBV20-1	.	CSAPRRGGNEQYF	TGCAGTGCTCCCCGCAGGGGAGGGAACGAGCAGTACTTC
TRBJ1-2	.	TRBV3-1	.	CASSPMGRNFYGYTF	TGTGCCAGCAGCCCCATGGGCAGGAACTTCTATGGCTACACCTTC
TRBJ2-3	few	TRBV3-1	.	CASSQDTPSRRDTQYF	TGTGCCAGCAGCCAAGATACCCCCTCTAGGAGGGATACGCAGTATTTT
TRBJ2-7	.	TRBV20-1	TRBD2	CSASRGLVYEQYF	TGCAGTGCTTCCCGAGGACTAGTCTACGAGCAGTACTTC
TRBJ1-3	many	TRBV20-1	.	CSASRQPGNTIYF	TGCAGTGCTAGTAGGCAGCCTGGAAACACCATATATTTT
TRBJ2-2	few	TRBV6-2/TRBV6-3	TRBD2	CASSYSFGQAGGANTGELFF	TGTGCCAGCAGTTACTCGTTCGGACAAGCGGGAGGCGCGAACACCGGGGAGCTGTTTTTT
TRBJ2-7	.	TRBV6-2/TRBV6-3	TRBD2	CASSYGTRWRNEQYF	TGTGCCAGCAGTTACGGGACTAGATGGAGAAACGAGCAGTACTTC
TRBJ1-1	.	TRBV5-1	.	CASSKPKGMDTEAFF	TGCGCCAGCTCCAAACCCAAGGGGATGGACACTGAAGCTTTCTTT
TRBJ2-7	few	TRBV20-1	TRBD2	CSAGRPGTSGSFYEQYF	TGCAGTGCTGGAAGACCCGGGACTAGCGGGAGTTTCTACGAGCAGTACTTC
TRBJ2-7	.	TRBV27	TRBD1	CASSRTGRFHEQYF	TGTGCCAGCAGCCGGACAGGGAGGTTCCACGAGCAGTACTTC
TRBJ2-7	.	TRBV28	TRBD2	CASLSGDPYVQYF	TGTGCCAGCCTAAGCGGGGATCCCTACGTGCAGTACTTC
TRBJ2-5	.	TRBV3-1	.	CASSPGGVYQETQYF	TGTGCCAGCAGCCCTGGGGGAGTTTACCAAGAGACCCAGTACTTC
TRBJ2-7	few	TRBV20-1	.	CSARATGNFGYEQYF	TGCAGTGCTAGAGCAACAGGGAATTTCGGCTACGAGCAGTACTTC
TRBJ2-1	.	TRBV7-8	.	CASSLPAGSSYNEQFF	TGTGCCAGCAGCTTACCCGCGGGTAGCTCCTACAATGAGCAGTTCTTC
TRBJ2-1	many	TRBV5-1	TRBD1	CASSLGDREGDEQFF	TGCGCCAGCAGCTTGGGGGACAGGGAGGGCGATGAGCAGTTCTTC
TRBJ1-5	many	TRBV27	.	CASSWTGNQPQHF	TGTGCCAGCAGTTGGACAGGCAATCAGCCCCAGCATTTT
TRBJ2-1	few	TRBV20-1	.	CSGKSGPYNEQFF	TGCAGCGGGAAAAGCGGTCCCTACAATGAGCAGTTCTTC
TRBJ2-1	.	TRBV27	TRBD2	CATTGAGARNEQFF	TGTGCAACGACCGGAGCGGGAGCGCGTAATGAGCAGTTCTTC
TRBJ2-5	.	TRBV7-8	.	CASSPVDGLLAQYF	TGTGCCAGCAGCCCAGTGGACGGGTTACTGGCCCAGTACTTC